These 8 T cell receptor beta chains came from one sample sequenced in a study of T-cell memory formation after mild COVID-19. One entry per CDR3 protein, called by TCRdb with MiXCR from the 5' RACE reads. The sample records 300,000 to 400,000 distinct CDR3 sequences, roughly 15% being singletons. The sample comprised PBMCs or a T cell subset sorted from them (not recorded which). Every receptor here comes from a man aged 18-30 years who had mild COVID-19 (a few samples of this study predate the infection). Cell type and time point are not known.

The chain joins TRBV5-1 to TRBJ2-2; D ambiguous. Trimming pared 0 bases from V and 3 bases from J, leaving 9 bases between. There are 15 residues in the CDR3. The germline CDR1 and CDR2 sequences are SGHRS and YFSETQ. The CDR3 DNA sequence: TGCGCCAGCAGCTTGGCCGGGCAGGACACCGGGGAGCTGTTTTTT. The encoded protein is CASSLAGQDTGELFF.

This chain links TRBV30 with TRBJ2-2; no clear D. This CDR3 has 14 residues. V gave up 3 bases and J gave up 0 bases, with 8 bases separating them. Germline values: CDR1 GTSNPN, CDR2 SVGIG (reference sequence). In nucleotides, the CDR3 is TGTGCCTGGAGACGAGCCGCGAACACCGGGGAGCTGTTTTTT. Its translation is CAWRRAANTGELFF.

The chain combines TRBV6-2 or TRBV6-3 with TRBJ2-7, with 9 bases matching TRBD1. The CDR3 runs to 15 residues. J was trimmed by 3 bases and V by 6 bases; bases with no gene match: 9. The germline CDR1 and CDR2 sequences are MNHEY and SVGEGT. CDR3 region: CASSYTGQGFYEQYF. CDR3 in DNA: TGTGCCAGCAGCTACACGGGACAGGGTTTCTACGAGCAGTACTTC.

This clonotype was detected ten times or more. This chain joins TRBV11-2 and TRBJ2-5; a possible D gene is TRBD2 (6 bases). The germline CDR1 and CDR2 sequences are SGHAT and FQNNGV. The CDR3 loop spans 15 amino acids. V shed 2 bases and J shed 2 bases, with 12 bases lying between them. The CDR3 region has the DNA TGTGCCAGCAGCTTAATGGGGACTGATCAAGAGACCCAGTACTTC. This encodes CASSLMGTDQETQYF.

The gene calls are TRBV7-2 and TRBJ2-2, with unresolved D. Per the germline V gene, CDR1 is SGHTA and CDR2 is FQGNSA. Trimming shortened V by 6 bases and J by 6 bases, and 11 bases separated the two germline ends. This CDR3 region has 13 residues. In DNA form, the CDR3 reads TGTGCCAGCAGTAACCAGTTCGCCGGGGAGCTGTTTTTT. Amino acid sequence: CASSNQFAGELFF.

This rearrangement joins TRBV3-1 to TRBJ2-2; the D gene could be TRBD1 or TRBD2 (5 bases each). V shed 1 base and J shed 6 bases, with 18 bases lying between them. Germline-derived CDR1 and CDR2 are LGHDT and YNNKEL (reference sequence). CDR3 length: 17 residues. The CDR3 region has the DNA TGTGCCAGCAGCCAAGTACGGGTCTGGGGGAATGCCGGGGAGCTGTTTTTT. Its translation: CASSQVRVWGNAGELFF.

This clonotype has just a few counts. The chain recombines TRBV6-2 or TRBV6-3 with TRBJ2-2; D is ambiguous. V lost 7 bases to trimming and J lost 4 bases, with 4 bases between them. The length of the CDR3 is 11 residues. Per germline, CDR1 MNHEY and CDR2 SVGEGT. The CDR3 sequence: CASTFTGELFF. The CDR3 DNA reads TGTGCCAGCACCTTCACCGGGGAGCTGTTTTTT.

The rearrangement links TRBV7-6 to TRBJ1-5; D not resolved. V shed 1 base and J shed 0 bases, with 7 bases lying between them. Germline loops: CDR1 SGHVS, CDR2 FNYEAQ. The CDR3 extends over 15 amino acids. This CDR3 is CASSLDPDSNQPQHF. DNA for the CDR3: TGTGCCAGCAGCTTAGATCCAGATAGCAATCAGCCCCAGCATTTT.